Each of the 22 T cell receptor beta chains below was sequenced from the same sample in a study of STAT5B mutations in CD4+ large granular lymphocyte leukemia. Method: immunoSEQ multiplex PCR; TCRdb's copy keeps in-frame clones and lacks some. The sample shows 31,000 or so clones, more than 60% of them seen only once. The sample taken for sequencing was CD4+ T cells from blood buffy coats. Source of these receptors: a human donor in good health.

In its sample, this clone was seen a few times. The chain couples TRBV19 to TRBJ1-2, with D possibly TRBD1 on 5 matching bases. The germline CDR1 and CDR2 sequences are LNHDA and SQIVND (reference sequence). The CDR3 length is 16 residues. V was clipped by 1 base and J by 4 bases, with 16 bases between them. As DNA, the CDR3 is TGTGCCAGTAGTATAGTGGGACCCGTACCGACCTATGGCTACACCTTC. It yields the protein CASSIVGPVPTYGYTF.

In this sample, this clone turned up a few times. J is TRBJ2-7 and V is TRBV21-1; TRBD2, the table's D call, was not compared with the DNA. TRBV21-1 is tagged as a pseudogene. This CDR3 has 13 amino acids. The CDR3 here is CASSRRGGCEQYF. The CDR3 DNA follows: TGTGCCAGCAGCAGGAGGGGGGGGTGCGAGCAGTACTTC.

V is TRBV4-1 and J is TRBJ1-1, with D possibly being TRBD1 (5 bases). The CDR3 runs 15 residues. The germline V gene encodes CDR1 MGHRA and CDR2 YSYEKL. V was cut by 0 bases and J by 5 bases, with 13 bases left in between. CDR3 DNA sequence: TGCGCCAGCAGCCAAGATCTTAGGGGATGGACTGAAGCTTTCTTT. It translates to CASSQDLRGWTEAFF.

The V call is TRBV7-3, the J call TRBJ2-2; no clear D gene. V was cut by 0 bases and J by 2 bases, with 10 bases left in between. CDR1 and CDR2 (germline): SGHTA, FQGTGA. CDR3 length: 16 amino acids. In DNA, the CDR3 is TGTGCCAGCAGCTTAACGCCGGGCCACAACACCGGGGAGCTGTTTTTT. Translation gives CASSLTPGHNTGELFF.

J is TRBJ1-2 and V is TRBV6-5; D unclear. Germline lookup yields CDR1 MNHEY and CDR2 SVGAGI. V was cut by 5 bases and J by 5 bases, with 15 bases left in between. The CDR3 is made up of 14 amino acids. The CDR3 DNA sequence: TGTGCCAGCAGTCCGAGCTTACAAGATTATGGCTACACCTTC. Residues: CASSPSLQDYGYTF.

CDR3 in DNA: TGCAGCGTTGAAGCCGGACAGGGGGCAGTGGCCCAGCATTTT. It encodes CSVEAGQGAVAQHF. This chain joins TRBV29-1 and TRBJ1-5; 11 positions agree with TRBD1. Per the germline V gene, CDR1 is SQVTM and CDR2 is ANQGSEA. The CDR3 runs to 14 residues. V lost 1 base to trimming and J lost 11 bases; unmatched junction nucleotides: 7.

This clone was observed a handful of times. This sequence joins TRBV10-3 and TRBJ1-1; D gene ambiguous. Germline V gene data show CDR1 as ENHRY and CDR2 as SYGVKD. Trimming removed 6 bases at V and 4 bases at J, with 15 bases between. The CDR3 extends over 14 amino acids. The CDR3 sequence is CAIRTSGGGTEAFF. CDR3 DNA sequence: TGTGCCATCAGGACATCCGGAGGTGGCACTGAAGCTTTCTTT.

The chain has TRBV9 and TRBJ2-2; no firm D call. The ends were cut back, 0 bases at V and 6 bases at J, with 12 bases in the middle. CDR1 and CDR2 from the germline V gene are SGDLS and YYNGEE. The CDR3 has 15 residues. CDR3 DNA: TGTGCCAGCAGCGTAGGGGCAGGTTGGGCCGGGGAGCTGTTTTTT. Translation gives CASSVGAGWAGELFF.

The V gene is TRBV14, the J gene TRBJ2-1; 7 positions agree with TRBD1. CDR1 is SGHDN and CDR2 is FVKESK in the germline V gene. V trimming: 3 bases; J trimming: 9 bases; junction bases outside the gene matches: 14. The CDR3 runs 16 residues. CDR3 region: CASSQTGLFLFGEQFF. The CDR3 DNA is TGTGCCAGCAGCCAGACAGGGCTTTTTTTATTTGGTGAGCAGTTCTTC. The full variable domain, its missing parts supplied by reference TRBV14 and TRBJ2-1, is EAGVTQFPSHSVIEKGQTVTLRCDPISGHDNLYWYRRVMGKEIKFLLHFVKESKQDESGMPNNRFLAERTGGTYSTLKVQPAELEDSGVYFCASSQTGLFLFGEQFFGPGTRLTVL.

V is TRBV5-6 and J is TRBJ1-5; TRBD1 agrees at 10 bases. Per the germline V gene, CDR1 is SGHDT and CDR2 is YYEEEE. This CDR3 contains 16 residues. Trimming at V came to 5 bases and at J to 3 bases, leaving 8 bases not matched to a gene. The CDR3 region has the DNA TGTGCCAGCAGTTTGACAGGGGGCAGGGTCAATCAGCCCCAGCATTTT. Protein product: CASSLTGGRVNQPQHF.

A single count supports this clone. The V call is TRBV28, the J call TRBJ1-3; D is undetermined. This CDR3 is built from 14 residues. The germline V gene has CDR1 MDHEN and CDR2 SYDVKM. The V end lost 7 bases, the J end lost 0 bases, and 10 bases lay between the germline ends. The CDR3 DNA follows: TGTGCCAGCAAAGTCCCGAGCTCTGGAAACACCATATATTTT. Translated: CASKVPSSGNTIYF.

This clone was seen a few times. The chain recombines TRBV4-1 with TRBJ1-4, with D hard to call. Germline values: CDR1 MGHRA, CDR2 YSYEKL. Trimming removed 0 bases from V and 0 bases from J, with 14 bases in between. CDR3 length equals 18 residues. This CDR3 reads CASSQDRSDATTNEKLFF. The CDR3 DNA reads TGCGCCAGCAGCCAAGACAGGTCCGATGCGACAACTAATGAAAAACTGTTTTTT.

The rearrangement joins TRBV4-2 to TRBJ2-5; the match to TRBD2 covers 7 bases. After removal of 0 bases from V and 4 bases from J, the junction contained 11 bases not matched to a gene. From germline, CDR1 is LGHNA and CDR2 YNFKEQ. This CDR3 region has 17 residues. In DNA form, the CDR3 reads TGTGCCAGCAGCCAAGAAGGTCGGCGGGAGTCTGCAGAGACCCAGTACTTC. This encodes CASSQEGRRESAETQYF.

The chain recombines TRBV5-5 with TRBJ2-7; 9 bases are shared with TRBD1. The germline gives CDR1 SGHKS, CDR2 YYEKEE (reference sequence). With V trimmed by 0 bases and J by 3 bases, 4 bases remained unmatched. The CDR3 extends over 15 amino acids. The CDR3 reads CASSLAGTGIYEQYF. CDR3 in DNA: TGTGCCAGCAGCTTGGCGGGGACAGGGATCTACGAGCAGTACTTC.

This chain links TRBV5-1 with TRBJ1-6; a weak D match, TRBD1 (6 bases). V gave up 4 bases and J gave up 7 bases, with 21 bases separating them. Germline lookup yields CDR1 SGHRS and CDR2 YFSETQ. The CDR3 loop spans 17 amino acids. The CDR3 bases are TGCGCCAGCAGCGGGGGCCTTACCCCCTTCCAGAATTCACCCCTCCACTTT. Translation gives CASSGGLTPFQNSPLHF.

The V and J genes are TRBV6-6 and TRBJ1-5; maybe TRBD1 (6 bases). Trimming took off 6 bases at V and 7 bases at J, with 16 bases between the two ends. The CDR3 contains 14 residues. The germline CDR1 and CDR2 sequences are MNHNY and SVGAGI (reference sequence). CDR3 protein: CASREQGAKQPQHF. The CDR3 DNA reads TGTGCCAGCAGGGAACAGGGAGCTAAGCAGCCCCAGCATTTT.

This clone was seen a single time. The rearrangement links TRBV7-3 to TRBJ2-6; 8 bases fit TRBD2. J gave up 0 bases and V 5 bases, and 9 bases lay outside the gene matches. The CDR3 covers 18 residues. The germline V gene has CDR1 SGHTA and CDR2 FQGTGA. The CDR3 DNA reads as TGTGCCAGCAGCCCTCGGGAGGGAGGTCTCTCTGGGGCCAACGTCCTGACTTTC. This gives the protein CASSPREGGLSGANVLTF.

This chain links TRBV19 with TRBJ2-2; 13 bases map to TRBD2. J was trimmed by 5 bases and V by 7 bases; bases with no gene match: 7. The CDR3 spans 16 residues. Germline lookup yields CDR1 LNHDA and CDR2 SQIVND (reference sequence). The CDR3 region has the DNA TGTGCCAGTATCGGACTAGCGGGGGTAGCGACCGGGGAGCTGTTTTTT. Its translation is CASIGLAGVATGELFF.

Concerning this clone itself: At one of its ends the junction is not consistent with the germline gene, which may arise from a read error. The chain couples TRBV9 to TRBJ2-1, with 10 bases aligning to TRBD1. The CDR3 loop spans 14 amino acids. Germline V lookup: CDR1 SGDLS, CDR2 YYNGEE. The CDR3 protein is CASSGDRGYDEQFF. As DNA, the CDR3 is TGTGCCAGCAGCGGGGACAGGGGCTACGATGAGCAGTTCTTC. Complete variable domain (other parts from reference TRBV9 and TRBJ2-1): DSGVTQTPKHLITATGQRVTLRCSPRSGDLSVYWYQQSLDQGLQFLIQYYNGEERAKGNILERFSAQQFPDLHSELNLSSLELGDSALYFCASSGDRGYDEQFFGPGTRLTVL.

This clone was seen more than once but under ten times. The J gene is TRBJ2-2, the V gene TRBV5-1; D call uncertain. Germline loops: CDR1 SGHRS, CDR2 YFSETQ. The V and J ends lost 1 base and 4 bases respectively, with 8 bases between them. The CDR3 has 14 residues. The CDR3 spells CASSLSARTGELFF. CDR3 nucleotide sequence: TGCGCCAGCAGCTTGTCCGCTCGCACCGGGGAGCTGTTTTTT.

In this sample, this clone turned up a few times. The V and J genes are TRBV12-2 and TRBJ2-7; the table's D call of TRBD2 was not tested on the DNA. TRBV12-2 is a pseudogene locus. This CDR3 contains 10 residues. The CDR3: CASRLDKQYF. The CDR3 nucleotides are TGTGCAAGTCGCTTAGATAAGCAGTACTTC.

This CDR3 is CASSDLEPRHGYTF. CDR3 coding DNA: TGTGCCAGCAGTGATTTGGAGCCCCGCCATGGCTACACCTTC. The rearrangement uses TRBV6-1 and TRBJ1-2; D not resolved. Germline lookup yields CDR1 MNHNS and CDR2 SASEGT. Trimming removed 3 bases from V and 6 bases from J, with 14 bases in between. This CDR3 is 14 amino acids long.